Shown below are 26 T cell receptor beta chains from a single sample sequenced in a study of CD8 T cells in acute hepatitis C reinfection. The time point was: naive CD8 control sorted from an acute-time-point sample. The assay was immunoSEQ multiplex PCR, and TCRdb's table has in-frame clones only and misses some. The repertoire holds some 38,000 clones, with 80% to 90% as singletons. The specimen sequenced was naive CD8+ T cells from PBMCs. These receptors originate from a man in his thirties or forties with chronic hepatitis C.

The CDR3 spells CASSARDSWFGEQFF. The CDR3 nucleotides read TGTGCCAGCAGCGCTCGGGACAGTTGGTTCGGTGAGCAGTTCTTC. The genes are TRBV9 and TRBJ2-1; 7 nucleotides agree with TRBD1. The ends lost 3 bases at V and 9 bases at J; junction bases unmatched: 12. Per germline, CDR1 SGDLS and CDR2 YYNGEE. CDR3 length equals 15 residues.

In this sample, this clone turned up once. V and J are TRBV12-5 and TRBJ1-5, with TRBD1 as a possible D gene (6 bases). Trimming shortened V by 6 bases and J by 2 bases, and 11 bases separated the two germline ends. The CDR3 extends over 14 amino acids. Germline-derived CDR1 and CDR2 are LGHNT and FRNRAP. CDR3 sequence reads: CASGQGFGNQPQHF. CDR3 nucleotide sequence: TGTGCTAGTGGACAGGGATTTGGCAATCAGCCCCAGCATTTT. Supplemented by reference TRBV12-5 and TRBJ1-5, the full variable domain reads DARVTQTPRHKVTEMGQEVTMRCQPILGHNTVFWYRQTMMQGLELLAYFRNRAPLDDSGMPKDRFSAEMPDATLATLKIQPSEPRDSAVYFCASGQGFGNQPQHFGDGTRLSIL.

This clone was found once. J is TRBJ2-7 and V is TRBV9; a weak D match, TRBD1 (6 bases). Trimming removed 0 bases at V and 0 bases at J, with 7 bases between. Germline CDR1 is SGDLS and CDR2 is YYNGEE. The CDR3 consists of 14 residues. Here the CDR3 DNA reads TGTGCCAGCAGCGTAGGGGACACCTCCTACGAGCAGTACTTC. It translates to CASSVGDTSYEQYF.

This CDR3 is CASSMTGFDGYTF. In DNA, the CDR3 is TGTGCCAGTAGTATGACAGGGTTCGATGGCTACACCTTC. The genes are TRBV19 and TRBJ1-2, with 7 positions matching TRBD1. CDR3 length equals 13 residues. The J segment lost 6 bases and the V segment lost 3 bases, leaving 4 bases of the junction unmatched. Germline V gives CDR1 LNHDA, CDR2 SQIVND (reference sequence).

In its sample, this clone was seen once. The rearrangement joins TRBV14 to TRBJ2-7, with D possibly matching TRBD2 (6 bases). V was clipped by 4 bases and J by 3 bases, with 13 bases between them. CDR3 length: 14 amino acids. From germline, CDR1 is SGHDN and CDR2 FVKESK. CDR3 DNA sequence: TGTGCCAGCAGCCCGCTAGCGAGTAGCTACGAGCAGTACTTC. Its protein is CASSPLASSYEQYF.

V gene TRBV7-2 combines with J gene TRBJ1-5, with D possibly matching TRBD1 (6 bases). CDR1 is SGHTA, CDR2 FQGNSA, per germline. CDR3 length equals 16 residues. V was clipped by 2 bases and J by 0 bases, with 11 bases between them. The CDR3 is CASSLLGGNSNQPQHF. CDR3 DNA: TGTGCCAGCAGCTTACTGGGGGGCAATAGCAATCAGCCCCAGCATTTT.

Notes on this clone: This same CDR3 is encoded by further DNA sequences in the sample. This chain uses TRBV27 with TRBJ2-1; D not resolved. V lost 3 bases to trimming and J lost 4 bases, with 7 bases between them. The CDR3 sequence is 13 residues long. Germline CDR1 MNHEY, CDR2 SMNVEV (reference sequence). The DNA of the CDR3 is TGTGCCAGCAGTTTGGGCAGTTACAATGAGCAGTTCTTC. Translation gives CASSLGSYNEQFF.

This clone was recorded a few times. The CDR3 DNA reads as TGTGCCAGCAGCTCTTCCGGCGGACTCAGGGATGGCTACACCTTC. Protein sequence: CASSSSGGLRDGYTF. The genes are TRBV7-9 and TRBJ1-2, with D maybe TRBD1 (5 bases). This CDR3 spans 15 amino acids. Per germline, CDR1 SEHNR and CDR2 FQNEAQ (reference sequence). Between the trimmed V and J ends, which lost 4 bases and 6 bases, there was a span of 18 bases.

The chain couples TRBV5-6 to TRBJ2-7; a possible D gene is TRBD1 (6 bases). V was pared by 6 bases and J by 4 bases, with 20 bases between. Per germline, CDR1 SGHDT and CDR2 YYEEEE. This CDR3 contains 15 residues. CDR3 sequence: CASNADSSLGYEQYF. The CDR3 region has the DNA TGTGCCAGCAACGCGGACAGTTCCCTAGGGTACGAGCAGTACTTC.

The CDR3 protein is CASSLKTSYRNEQFF. The CDR3 DNA sequence: TGTGCCAGCAGCCTAAAGACTAGCTATCGTAATGAGCAGTTCTTC. The rearrangement uses TRBV7-9 and TRBJ2-1, with TRBD2 matching 7 bases. The junction had 11 bases not matched to a gene; V was cut back by 5 bases and J by 7 bases. Germline V gene data show CDR1 as SEHNR and CDR2 as FQNEAQ (reference sequence). The CDR3 contains 15 residues.

This clone was detected only once. V and J are TRBV6-6 and TRBJ1-5, with D possibly matching TRBD1 (5 bases). V lost 5 bases, J lost 1 base, and 12 bases lay in between. The germline gives CDR1 MNHNY, CDR2 SVGAGI (reference sequence). CDR3 length: 15 amino acids. The chain's CDR3 is CASSPGTVSNQPQHF. CDR3 coding DNA: TGTGCCAGCAGTCCAGGGACGGTCAGCAATCAGCCCCAGCATTTT.

This chain uses TRBV4-2 with TRBJ1-1; TRBD1 matches at 7 bases. Per the germline V gene, CDR1 is LGHNA and CDR2 is YNFKEQ. This CDR3 has 16 residues. V shed 0 bases and J 0 bases; nucleotides not matched to a gene: 4. The CDR3 region is CASSQESGQLNTEAFF. CDR3 in DNA: TGTGCCAGCAGCCAAGAGTCGGGACAGTTGAACACTGAAGCTTTCTTT.

The chain uses TRBV5-6 and TRBJ2-2, with D perhaps matching TRBD1 (5 bases). Germline V CDR1 and CDR2: SGHDT, YYEEEE. Between the trimmed V and J ends, which lost 2 bases and 4 bases, there was a span of 9 bases. This CDR3 contains 14 residues. DNA of the CDR3: TGTGCCAGCAGCTTTGACAGATTCACCGGGGAGCTGTTTTTT. Residues: CASSFDRFTGELFF.

This chain joins TRBV29-1 and TRBJ2-3; D may be TRBD1 (6 bases). Per germline, CDR1 SQVTM and CDR2 ANQGSEA. V shed 6 bases and J shed 2 bases, with 12 bases lying between them. The CDR3 extends over 13 amino acids. CDR3 nucleotide sequence: TGCAGCGTACCAGGGGATCACACAGATACGCAGTATTTT. It specifies CSVPGDHTDTQYF.

V and J are TRBV7-9 and TRBJ2-7; 10 nucleotides align to TRBD1. Germline-derived CDR1 and CDR2 are SEHNR and FQNEAQ (reference sequence). The CDR3 extends over 13 amino acids. V lost 6 bases, J lost 5 bases, and 4 bases stayed unmatched. The CDR3 sequence is CASSRQGADEQYF. In DNA form, the CDR3 reads TGTGCCAGCAGTAGACAGGGGGCTGACGAGCAGTACTTC.

This chain joins TRBV19 and TRBJ1-6; the D is unclear. Germline CDR1 reads LNHDA; CDR2 reads SQIVND (reference sequence). The CDR3 is made up of 15 amino acids. Trimming removed 4 bases from V and 0 bases from J, with 7 bases in between. This CDR3 reads CASSNLGSYNSPLHF. The CDR3 region has the DNA TGTGCCAGTAGTAACCTCGGCTCCTATAATTCACCCCTCCACTTT. The variable domain in full, completed from reference TRBV19 and TRBJ1-6, reads DGGITQSPKYLFRKEGQNVTLSCEQNLNHDAMYWYRQDPGQGLRLIYYSQIVNDFQKGDIAEGYSVSREKKESFPLTVTSAQKNPTAFYLCASSNLGSYNSPLHFGNGTRLTVT.

This clone was seen just once. The DNA for the CDR3 is TGTGCCACCAGCGGAATGGGACAGGGTGTCGGGGAGCAGTACTTC. Encoded protein: CATSGMGQGVGEQYF. The chain has TRBV15 and TRBJ2-7; TRBD1 agrees at 9 bases. Germline CDR1 LNHNV, CDR2 YYDKDF (reference sequence). Losses at the gene ends were 5 bases for V and 7 bases for J; bases not matched to a gene: 12. The CDR3 is made up of 15 amino acids.

The J gene is TRBJ1-1, the V gene TRBV30; weak D call: TRBD1 (5 bases). Germline CDR1 GTSNPN, CDR2 SVGIG (reference sequence). This CDR3 contains 12 residues. V lost 4 bases and J 6 bases, leaving 12 bases between the germline ends. The CDR3 nucleotides are TGTGCCTGGAAGATGGGGCAGCCTGAAGCTTTCTTT. This codes for CAWKMGQPEAFF.

Worth noting for this clone: At one end the junction does not follow the germline gene, possibly because of a read error. CDR3 sequence: CASSEALLPGGYGQYF. The CDR3 DNA sequence: TGTGCCAGCAGTGAAGCGCTTCTCCCGGGAGGCTACGGGCAGTACTTC. The chain joins TRBV6-1 to TRBJ2-7; the match to TRBD2 covers 7 bases. Germline CDR1 MNHNS, CDR2 SASEGT. This CDR3 contains 16 residues.

The V call is TRBV7-2, the J call TRBJ2-3; maybe TRBD2 (6 bases). The CDR3 loop spans 16 amino acids. The V end was cut by 0 bases, the J end by 0 bases, with 10 bases between. CDR1 and CDR2 (germline): SGHTA, FQGNSA. DNA of the CDR3: TGTGCCAGCAGCTTAGCGTTGGGGGGAAGCACAGATACGCAGTATTTT. It translates to CASSLALGGSTDTQYF.

The chain combines TRBV20-1 with TRBJ1-2; D might be TRBD1 (5 bases). Germline V lookup: CDR1 DFQATT, CDR2 SNEGSKA (reference sequence). The CDR3 loop spans 11 amino acids. V dropped 0 bases and J dropped 8 bases, with 7 bases sitting between them. CDR3 sequence: CSAREDRGYTF. The DNA of the CDR3 is TGCAGTGCTAGAGAAGACAGAGGCTACACCTTC.

The V gene is TRBV19, the J gene TRBJ1-1; 9 bases match TRBD1. J was trimmed by 5 bases and V by 5 bases; bases with no gene match: 6. CDR1 and CDR2 (germline): LNHDA, SQIVND (reference sequence). The CDR3 contains 14 residues. CDR3 region: CASSLGQGWTEAFF. CDR3 nucleotides: TGTGCCAGTAGTCTCGGACAGGGGTGGACTGAAGCTTTCTTT.

The chain is built from TRBV7-9 and TRBJ2-5, with 8 bases matching TRBD2. Germline-derived CDR1 and CDR2 are SEHNR and FQNEAQ (reference sequence). The CDR3 has 15 residues. Trimming removed 3 bases from V and 1 base from J; junction bases left unmatched: 4. This CDR3 is CASSLSGSLQETQYF. CDR3 DNA sequence: TGTGCCAGCAGCTTGAGCGGGAGCCTCCAAGAGACCCAGTACTTC.

The rearrangement links TRBV11-2 to TRBJ2-7; D might be TRBD1 (5 bases). Trimming removed 10 bases from V and 3 bases from J, with 22 bases in between. The CDR3 totals 15 residues. CDR1 is SGHAT and CDR2 is FQNNGV in the germline V gene. CDR3 sequence reads: CATTKAQGQFYEQYF. The CDR3 coding sequence is TGTGCCACCACCAAGGCGCAGGGTCAGTTCTACGAGCAGTACTTC. Full variable domain (remainder filled in from reference TRBV11-2 and TRBJ2-7): EAGVAQSPRYKIIEKRQSVAFWCNPISGHATLYWYQQILGQGPKLLIQFQNNGVVDDSQLPKDRFSAERLKGVDSTLKIQPAKLEDSAVYLCATTKAQGQFYEQYFGPGTRLTVT.

The chain recombines TRBV9 with TRBJ2-1; maybe TRBD2 (5 bases). V shed 0 bases and J shed 5 bases, with 12 bases lying between them. CDR3 length: 15 amino acids. CDR1 and CDR2 (germline): SGDLS, YYNGEE. This CDR3 reads CASSVGSASNNEQFF. The CDR3 nucleotides read TGTGCCAGCAGCGTAGGTAGCGCCTCAAACAATGAGCAGTTCTTC.

The chain has TRBV11-2 and TRBJ2-1; no definite D call. The V end was cut by 1 base, the J end by 6 bases, with 16 bases between. The CDR3 is 16 residues long. Germline V gene sequence: CDR1 SGHAT, CDR2 FQNNGV. Here the CDR3 DNA reads TGTGCCAGCAGCTTAGTGGAGACGTCCCTAGGCAATGAGCAGTTCTTC. This translates into CASSLVETSLGNEQFF.